This TCR beta chain was observed in a study of shared clonotypes between healthy human individuals. General study points: Apart from blood, nothing was sampled; tissue repertoires likely differ. Non-shared clonotypes showed lower generation probabilities than clonotypes common to all four donors.

The assay was immunoSEQ multiplex PCR, and TCRdb's table has in-frame clones only and misses some. Of approximately 1.1 million clones listed, 70% to 80% are singletons. Turning to this clone: The target antigen is unknown.

The sequence derives from a man younger than 30 in good health. Some clones in this sample may be carry-over from other donors' samples. Sequenced input: memory CD4+ T cells from PBMCs. Described subset: CD45RA-negative fraction.

In nucleotides, the CDR3 is TGTGCCAGCAGCAAAGCTGGTAGAGGCTCCTACAATGAGCAGTTCTTC. Its translation: CASSKAGRGSYNEQFF. The V and J genes are TRBV21-1 and TRBJ2-1; no DNA check was done on the table's D call, TRBD2. TRBV21-1 has pseudogene status. The CDR3 runs to 16 residues.